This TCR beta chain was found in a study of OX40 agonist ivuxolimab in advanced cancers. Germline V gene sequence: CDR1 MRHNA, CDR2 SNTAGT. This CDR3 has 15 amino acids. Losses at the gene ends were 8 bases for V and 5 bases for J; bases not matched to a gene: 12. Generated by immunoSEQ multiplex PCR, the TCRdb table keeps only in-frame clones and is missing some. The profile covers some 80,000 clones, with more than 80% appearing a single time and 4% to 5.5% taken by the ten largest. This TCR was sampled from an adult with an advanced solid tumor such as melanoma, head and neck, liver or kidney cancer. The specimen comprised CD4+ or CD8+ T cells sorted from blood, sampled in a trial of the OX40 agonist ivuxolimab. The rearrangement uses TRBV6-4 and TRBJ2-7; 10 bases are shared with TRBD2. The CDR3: CASLKKTSGMHEQYF. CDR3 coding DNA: TGTGCCAGCCTGAAAAAAACTAGCGGGATGCACGAGCAGTACTTC.